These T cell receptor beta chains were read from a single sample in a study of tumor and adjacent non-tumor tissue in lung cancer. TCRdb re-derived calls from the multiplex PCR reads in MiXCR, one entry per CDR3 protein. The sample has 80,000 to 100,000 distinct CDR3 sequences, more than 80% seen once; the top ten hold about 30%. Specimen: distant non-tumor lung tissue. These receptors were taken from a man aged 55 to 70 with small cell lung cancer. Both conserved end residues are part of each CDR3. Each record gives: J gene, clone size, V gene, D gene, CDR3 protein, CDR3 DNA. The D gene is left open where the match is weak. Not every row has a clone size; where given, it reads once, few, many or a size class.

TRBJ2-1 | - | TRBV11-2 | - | CASSAHDSSSYDERFF | TGTGCCAGCAGCGCCCACGATAGTTCCTCCTACGATGAGCGGTTCTTC
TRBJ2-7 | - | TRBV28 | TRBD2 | CANIGLAPSYEQYF | TGTGCCAACATCGGACTAGCGCCCTCCTACGAGCAGTACTTC
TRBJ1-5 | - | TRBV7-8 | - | CASSLDMGQSQHF | TGTGCCAGCAGCTTAGACATGGGTCAGTCTCAGCATTTT
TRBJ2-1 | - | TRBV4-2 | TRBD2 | CVRSQDNTSGRSEQFF | TGTGTCAGAAGTCAAGATAACACTAGCGGGAGATCTGAGCAGTTCTTC
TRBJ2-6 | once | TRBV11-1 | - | CASSLGGSGANVLTF | TGTGCCAGCAGCTTAGGGGGCTCTGGGGCCAACGTCCTGACTTTC
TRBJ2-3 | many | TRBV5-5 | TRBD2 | CASSSSGRADTQYF | TGTGCCAGCAGCAGTAGCGGGAGGGCAGATACGCAGTATTTT
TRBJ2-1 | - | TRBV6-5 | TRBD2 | CATSHSIWGLADNEQFF | TGTGCCACCAGTCACTCGATCTGGGGACTAGCGGATAATGAGCAGTTCTTC
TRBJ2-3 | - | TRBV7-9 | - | CASSLGDTHYF | TGTGCAAGCAGCTTAGGGGATACGCACTATTTT
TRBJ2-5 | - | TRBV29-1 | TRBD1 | CSRIGGAMETQYF | TGCAGCCGAATAGGGGGCGCTATGGAGACCCAGTACTTC
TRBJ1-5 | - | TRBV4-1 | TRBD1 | CTSSQARLDRSGQPQHF | TGCACCAGCAGCCAAGCCCGTTTGGACAGGTCAGGGCAGCCCCAACATTTT
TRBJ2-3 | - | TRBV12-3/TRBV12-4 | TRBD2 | CASSLRLAGIGTDTQYF | TGTGCCAGCAGTTTAAGGTTAGCGGGAATAGGCACAGATACGCAGTATTTT
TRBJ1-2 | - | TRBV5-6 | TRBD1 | CVNSPEGQGFFYGYTF | TGTGTCAACAGCCCCGAAGGACAGGGTTTTTTCTATGGCTACACCTTC
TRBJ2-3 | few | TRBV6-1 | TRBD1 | CASSYGTGSTATRYF | TGTGCCAGCAGCTACGGGACAGGGTCCACGGCTACGCGGTATTTT
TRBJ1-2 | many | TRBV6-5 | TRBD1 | CASSYGLGQGSHGYTF | TGTGCCAGCAGTTACGGTCTGGGACAGGGCTCTCATGGCTACACCTTC
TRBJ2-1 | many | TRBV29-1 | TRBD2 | CSVYTAGGPNEQFF | TGCAGCGTGTACACAGCGGGAGGGCCGAATGAGCAGTTCTTC
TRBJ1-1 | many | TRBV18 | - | CASSPRRDEAFF | TGTGCCAGCTCACCACGAAGAGATGAAGCTTTCTTT
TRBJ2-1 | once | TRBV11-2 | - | CISSLEAGLVDQFF | TGTATCAGCAGCTTAGAGGCAGGGTTGGTTGACCAGTTCTTC
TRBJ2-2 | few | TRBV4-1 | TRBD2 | CASNSRTSGTNTGELFF | TGCGCTAGCAACTCCCGGACTAGTGGGACGAACACCGGGGAGCTGTTTTTT
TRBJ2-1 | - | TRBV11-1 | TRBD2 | CASSFLAREVYYEQFF | TGTGCCAGCAGCTTCTTGGCGCGGGAGGTATACTATGAGCAGTTCTTC
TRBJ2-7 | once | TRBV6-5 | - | CASGLKASTYEQYF | TGTGCCAGCGGTTTGAAAGCGAGCACCTACGAGCAGTACTTC
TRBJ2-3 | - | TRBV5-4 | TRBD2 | CANSHGTSSTDTQYF | TGTGCCAACAGTCACGGGACTAGTTCCACAGATACGCAGTATTTT
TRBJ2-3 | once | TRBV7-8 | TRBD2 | CASSLRTSGRARADTQYF | TGTGCCAGCAGCCTACGGACTAGCGGGAGGGCCAGGGCCGATACGCAGTATTTT
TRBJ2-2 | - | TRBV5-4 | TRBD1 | CASSSLANTGELLF | TGTGCCAGCAGCTCCCTCGCGAACACAGGGGAACTGTTGTTT
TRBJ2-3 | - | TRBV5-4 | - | CASNFWPNTQYF | TGTGCCAGCAACTTCTGGCCGAATACGCAGTATTTT
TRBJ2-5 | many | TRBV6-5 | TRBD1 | CASSYTGTGGAETQYF | TGTGCCAGCAGTTACACCGGGACAGGGGGCGCGGAGACCCAGTACTTC
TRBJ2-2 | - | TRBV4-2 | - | CASSPGLVRNTVELFF | TGTGCCAGCAGCCCCGGGCTAGTGAGGAACACCGTGGAGCTGTTTTTT
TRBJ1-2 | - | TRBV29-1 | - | CGVKGGIPGQTNYCYTF | TGCGGCGTTAAAGGCGGTATTCCAGGACAGACTAACTATTGCTACACCTTC
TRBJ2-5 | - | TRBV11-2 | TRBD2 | CASSSPGGKGYF | TGTGCCAGCAGCTCACCGGGAGGGAAGGGGTACTTC
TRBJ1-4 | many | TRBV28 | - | CASSLWDNEKLFF | TGTGCCAGCAGTTTATGGGACAATGAAAAACTGTTTTTT
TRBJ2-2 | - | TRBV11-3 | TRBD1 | CISSRGQFATGELFF | TGTATCAGCAGCCGGGGACAGTTCGCTACCGGGGAGCTGTTTTTT
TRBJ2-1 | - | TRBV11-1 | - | CASSLERTIYSEQFF | TGCGCCAGCAGCTTAGAGAGGACGATCTACAGTGAGCAGTTCTTC
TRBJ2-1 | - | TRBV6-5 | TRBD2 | CASRLTGTSCLGSEQFF | TGTGCCAGCAGACTAACCGGGACTAGCTGTCTGGGCAGTGAGCAGTTCTTC
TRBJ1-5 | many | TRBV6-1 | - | CASSENYRDGSNQPQHF | TGTGCCAGCAGTGAAAATTACAGGGATGGGAGCAATCAGCCCCAGCATTTT
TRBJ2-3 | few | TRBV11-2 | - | CDSSWTSSTDAQYF | TGTGACAGCAGCTGGACATCAAGCACAGATGCGCAGTATTTT
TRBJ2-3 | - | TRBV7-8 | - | CARSFDKTDTQYF | TGTGCCCGCAGCTTTGATAAGACAGATACGCAGTATTTT
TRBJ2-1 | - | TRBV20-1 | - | CSARDPSSYNERFF | TGCAGTGCTAGAGATCCTAGCAGCTACAATGAGCGGTTCTTC
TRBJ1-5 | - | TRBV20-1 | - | CSARVGVGNQSQHF | TGCAGTGCTAGAGTTGGGGTAGGCAATCAGTCCCAGCATTTT
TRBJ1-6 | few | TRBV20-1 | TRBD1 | CSGRSRDREDSPLHF | TGCAGTGGTAGAAGCCGGGACAGGGAAGATTCACCCCTCCACTTT
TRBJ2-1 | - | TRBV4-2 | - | CAISHLQNRGGEQFF | TGTGCCATCAGCCATCTGCAAAATCGAGGGGGTGAGCAGTTCTTC
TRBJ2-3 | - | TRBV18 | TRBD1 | CASTEGGPDMQYF | TGTGCCAGCACCGAAGGGGGCCCAGATATGCAGTATTTT
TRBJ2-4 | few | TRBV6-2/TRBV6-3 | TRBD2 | CANSYGRLAGCAQYF | TGTGCCAACAGTTACGGTCGGCTAGCGGGATGTGCTCAGTACTTC
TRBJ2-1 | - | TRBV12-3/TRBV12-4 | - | CASTGRLGISEQFF | TGTGCCAGCACAGGGAGGCTGGGAATTAGTGAGCAATTCTTC
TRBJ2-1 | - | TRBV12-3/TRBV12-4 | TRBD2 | CASSSGVAGANEQFF | TGTGCCAGCAGTTCGGGAGTAGCGGGAGCTAATGAGCAGTTCTTC
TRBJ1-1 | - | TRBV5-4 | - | CASSYEAKTETFF | TGTGCCAGCAGCTATGAAGCAAAGACTGAAACTTTCTTT